This T cell receptor (beta chain) was identified in a study of T cell repertoires in aging, cancer and after chemotherapy. At the level of the study: The whole study produced a dataset of roughly 8.8 million TCR reads.

This clonotype was observed many times. The antigen remains undetermined. Multiplex touch-down PCR with TRB-A/B primers amplified rearranged V-D-J TRB sequences. TCRdb recomputed calls from the multiplex PCR reads with MiXCR, one row per CDR3 protein. The table shows just under 9,500 distinct CDR3 sequences, with roughly a quarter occurring only once. Amplification of TCR beta used genomic DNA extracted from peripheral blood. CDR1 and CDR2 from the germline V gene are GTSNPN and SVGIG (reference sequence). This CDR3 region has 13 residues. V was clipped by 4 bases and J by 5 bases; unmatched bases: 6. Study-wide results and limits: Immunological memory after chemotherapy cannot be judged from the repertoire data. Age-matched healthy donors had significantly more diverse, less clonal blood TCR repertoires than untreated cancer patients.

This sequence originates from a human donor with a blood cancer. The donor label of this sample is uncertain. The sequenced sample consisted of blood. The chain has TRBV30 and TRBJ1-1; 8 positions match TRBD1. The CDR3 sequence: CAWTNRGWTEAFF. As DNA, the CDR3 is TGTGCCTGGACCAACAGGGGGTGGACTGAAGCTTTCTTT.